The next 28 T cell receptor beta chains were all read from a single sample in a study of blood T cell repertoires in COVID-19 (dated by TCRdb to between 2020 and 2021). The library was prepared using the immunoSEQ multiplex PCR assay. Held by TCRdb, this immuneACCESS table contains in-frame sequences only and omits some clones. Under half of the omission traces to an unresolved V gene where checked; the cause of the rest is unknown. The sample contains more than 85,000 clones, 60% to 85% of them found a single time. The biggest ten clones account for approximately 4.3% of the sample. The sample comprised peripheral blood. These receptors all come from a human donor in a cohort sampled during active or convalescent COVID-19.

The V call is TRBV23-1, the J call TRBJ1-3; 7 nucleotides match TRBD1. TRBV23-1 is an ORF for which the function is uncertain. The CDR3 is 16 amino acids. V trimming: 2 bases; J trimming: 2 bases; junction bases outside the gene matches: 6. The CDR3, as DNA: TGCGCCAGCAGTCAAGGTCAGGGGACAGCTGGAAACACCATATATTTT. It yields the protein CASSQGQGTAGNTIYF.

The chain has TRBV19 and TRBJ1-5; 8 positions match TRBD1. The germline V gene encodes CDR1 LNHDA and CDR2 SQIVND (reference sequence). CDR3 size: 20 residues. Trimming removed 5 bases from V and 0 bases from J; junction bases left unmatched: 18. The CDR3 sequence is CASSPSGTGETRGSNQPQHF. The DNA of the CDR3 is TGTGCCAGTAGTCCATCCGGGACAGGAGAAACGCGAGGTAGCAATCAGCCCCAGCATTTT. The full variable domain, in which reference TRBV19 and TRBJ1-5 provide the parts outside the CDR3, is DGGITQSPKYLFRKEGQNVTLSCEQNLNHDAMYWYRQDPGQGLRLIYYSQIVNDFQKGDIAEGYSVSREKKESFPLTVTSAQKNPTAFYLCASSPSGTGETRGSNQPQHFGDGTRLSIL.

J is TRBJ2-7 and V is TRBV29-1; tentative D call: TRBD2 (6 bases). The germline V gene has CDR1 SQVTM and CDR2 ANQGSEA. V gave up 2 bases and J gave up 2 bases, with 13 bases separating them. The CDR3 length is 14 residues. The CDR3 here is CSVESGGATYEQYF. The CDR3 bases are TGCAGCGTTGAATCGGGCGGGGCCACCTACGAGCAGTACTTC.

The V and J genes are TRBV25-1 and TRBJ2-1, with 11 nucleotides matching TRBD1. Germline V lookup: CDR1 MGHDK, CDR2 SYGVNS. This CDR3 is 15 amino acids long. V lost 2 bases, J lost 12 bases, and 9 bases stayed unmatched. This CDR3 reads CASSEPGQGARGQFF. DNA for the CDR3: TGTGCCAGCAGTGAACCCGGACAGGGGGCAAGAGGGCAGTTCTTC.

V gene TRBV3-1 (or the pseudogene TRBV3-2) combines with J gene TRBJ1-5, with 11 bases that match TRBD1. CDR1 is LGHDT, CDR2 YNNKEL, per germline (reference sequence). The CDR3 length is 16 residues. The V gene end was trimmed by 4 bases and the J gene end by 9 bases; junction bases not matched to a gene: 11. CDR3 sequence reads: CASSPEPGQGDWPQHF. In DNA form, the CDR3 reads TGTGCCAGCAGCCCTGAGCCGGGACAGGGGGATTGGCCCCAGCATTTT.

The CDR3 bases are TGTGCCAGCAGTTATACTTGGGACAGTTCAAACACTGAAGCTTTCTTT. This sequence encodes CASSYTWDSSNTEAFF. V usage is TRBV6-2 or TRBV6-3 and J usage is TRBJ1-1, with 7 bases identical to TRBD1. Trimming removed 3 bases from V and 2 bases from J; junction bases left unmatched: 9. Germline-derived CDR1 and CDR2 are MNHEY and SVGEGT. CDR3 length: 16 residues.

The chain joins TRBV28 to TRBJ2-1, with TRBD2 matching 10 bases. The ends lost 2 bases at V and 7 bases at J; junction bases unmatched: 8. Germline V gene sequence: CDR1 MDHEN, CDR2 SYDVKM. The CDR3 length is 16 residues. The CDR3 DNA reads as TGTGCCAGCAGTTTAACACTAGCGGGAACTTCGAATGAGCAGTTCTTC. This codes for CASSLTLAGTSNEQFF.

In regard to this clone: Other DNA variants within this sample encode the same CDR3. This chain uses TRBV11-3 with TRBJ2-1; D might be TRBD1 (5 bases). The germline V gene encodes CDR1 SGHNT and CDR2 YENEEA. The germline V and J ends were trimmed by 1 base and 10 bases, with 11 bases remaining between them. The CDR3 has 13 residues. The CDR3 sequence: CASSLGQGDEQFF. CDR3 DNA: TGTGCCAGCAGCTTAGGGCAGGGCGACGAGCAGTTCTTC.

CDR3 coding DNA: TGCGCCAGCAGCCCACCTTTAGCGGGAGTCGGCACCGGGGAGCTGTTTTTT. Its translation: CASSPPLAGVGTGELFF. The genes are TRBV5-1 and TRBJ2-2, with 9 bases fitting TRBD2. V was clipped by 4 bases and J by 4 bases; unmatched bases: 11. Germline-derived CDR1 and CDR2 are SGHRS and YFSETQ. This CDR3 has 17 residues.

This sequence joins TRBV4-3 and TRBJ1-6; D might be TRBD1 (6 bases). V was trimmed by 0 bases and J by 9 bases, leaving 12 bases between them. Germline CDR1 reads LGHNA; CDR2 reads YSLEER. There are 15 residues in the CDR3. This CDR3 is CASSQDAGVTSPLHF. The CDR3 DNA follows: TGCGCCAGCAGCCAAGACGCAGGGGTGACTTCACCCCTCCACTTT.

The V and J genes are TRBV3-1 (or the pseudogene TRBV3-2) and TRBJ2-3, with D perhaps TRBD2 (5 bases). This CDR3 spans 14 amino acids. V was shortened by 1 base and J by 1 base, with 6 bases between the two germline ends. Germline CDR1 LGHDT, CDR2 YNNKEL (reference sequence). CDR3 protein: CASSQAGGTDTQYF. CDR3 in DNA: TGTGCCAGCAGCCAAGCCGGGGGCACAGATACGCAGTATTTT.

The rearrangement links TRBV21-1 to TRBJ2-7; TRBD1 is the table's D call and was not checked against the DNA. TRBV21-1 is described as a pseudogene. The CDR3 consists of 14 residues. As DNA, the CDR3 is TGTGCCAGCAGCAAGCGGACAGGGATCCACGAGCAGTACTTC. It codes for CASSKRTGIHEQYF.

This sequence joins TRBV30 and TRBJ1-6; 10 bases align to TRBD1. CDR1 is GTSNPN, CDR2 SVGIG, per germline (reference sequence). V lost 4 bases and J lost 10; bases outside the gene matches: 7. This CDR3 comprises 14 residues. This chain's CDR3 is CAWTRDRGNSPLHF. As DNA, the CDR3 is TGTGCCTGGACCCGGGACAGGGGAAACTCACCCCTCCACTTT.

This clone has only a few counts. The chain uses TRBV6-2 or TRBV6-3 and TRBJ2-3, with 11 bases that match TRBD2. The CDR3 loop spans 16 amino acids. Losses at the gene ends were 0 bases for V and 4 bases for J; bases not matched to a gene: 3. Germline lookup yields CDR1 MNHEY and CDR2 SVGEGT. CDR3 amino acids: CASSYSSGRAADTQYF. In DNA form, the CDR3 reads TGTGCCAGCAGTTACTCTAGCGGGAGGGCCGCAGATACGCAGTATTTT.

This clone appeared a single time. The CDR3 reads CASRYTGTKETEAFF. The CDR3 nucleotides are TGTGCCAGCAGGTACACCGGGACTAAGGAGACTGAAGCTTTCTTT. V gene TRBV6-2 or TRBV6-3 combines with J gene TRBJ1-1; perhaps TRBD1 as D (5 bases). Trimming pared 6 bases from V and 5 bases from J, leaving 19 bases between. Germline V gene data show CDR1 as MNHEY and CDR2 as SVGEGT. This CDR3 contains 15 residues.

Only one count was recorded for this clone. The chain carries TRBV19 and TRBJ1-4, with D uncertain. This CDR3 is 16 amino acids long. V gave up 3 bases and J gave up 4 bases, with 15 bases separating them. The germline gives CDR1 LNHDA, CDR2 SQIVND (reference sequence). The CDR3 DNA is TGTGCCAGTAGTATTGGCCTGACGGGGAATAATGAAAAACTGTTTTTT. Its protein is CASSIGLTGNNEKLFF.

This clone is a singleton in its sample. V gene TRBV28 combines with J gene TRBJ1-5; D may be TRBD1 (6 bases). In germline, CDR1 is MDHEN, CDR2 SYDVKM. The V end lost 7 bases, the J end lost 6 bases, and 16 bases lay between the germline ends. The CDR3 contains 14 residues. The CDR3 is CASTHRERSQPQHF. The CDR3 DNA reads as TGTGCCAGCACCCACAGGGAGCGGAGTCAGCCCCAGCATTTT.

CDR3 sequence reads: CASSPRNYGYTF. The CDR3 nucleotides are TGTGCCAGCAGTCCCCGTAACTATGGCTACACCTTC. The V gene is TRBV28, the J gene TRBJ1-2; D unclear. There are 12 residues in the CDR3. Trimming took off 5 bases at V and 1 base at J, with 5 bases between the two ends. Germline CDR1 MDHEN, CDR2 SYDVKM.

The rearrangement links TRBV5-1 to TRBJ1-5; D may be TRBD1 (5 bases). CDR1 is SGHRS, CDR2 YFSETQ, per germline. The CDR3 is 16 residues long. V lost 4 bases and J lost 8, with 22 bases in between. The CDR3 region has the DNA TGCGCCAGCAGCCCAAGCGGGGGTTTAGGCAGGGAGCCCCAGCATTTT. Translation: CASSPSGGLGREPQHF.

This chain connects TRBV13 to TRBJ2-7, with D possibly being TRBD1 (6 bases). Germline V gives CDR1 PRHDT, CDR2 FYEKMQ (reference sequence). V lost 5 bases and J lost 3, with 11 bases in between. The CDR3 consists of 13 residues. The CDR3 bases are TGTGCCAGCAGCCGATACAGGGACTACGAGCAGTACTTC. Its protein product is CASSRYRDYEQYF.

The CDR3 protein is CASSSLDRGRWTEAFF. CDR3 in DNA: TGTGCCAGCAGTTCCCTAGACAGGGGGCGATGGACTGAAGCTTTCTTT. This chain joins TRBV6-5 and TRBJ1-1, with 10 bases that match TRBD1. The CDR3 length is 16 residues. The V segment lost 4 bases and the J segment 5 bases; nucleotides outside the gene matches: 10. Germline CDR1 is MNHEY and CDR2 is SVGAGI.

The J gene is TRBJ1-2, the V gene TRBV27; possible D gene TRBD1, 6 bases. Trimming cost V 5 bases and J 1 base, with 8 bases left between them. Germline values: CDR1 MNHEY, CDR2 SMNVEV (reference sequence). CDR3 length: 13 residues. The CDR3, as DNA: TGTGCCAGCAGTAGGACAGTTAACTATGGCTACACCTTC. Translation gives CASSRTVNYGYTF.

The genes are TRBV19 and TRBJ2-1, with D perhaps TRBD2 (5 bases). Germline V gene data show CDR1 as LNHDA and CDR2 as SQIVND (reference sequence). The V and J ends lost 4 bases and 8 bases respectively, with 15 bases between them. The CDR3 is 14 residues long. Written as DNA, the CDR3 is TGTGCCAGTAGTAGCCGCGGACTTATGTATGAGCAGTTCTTC. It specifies CASSSRGLMYEQFF.

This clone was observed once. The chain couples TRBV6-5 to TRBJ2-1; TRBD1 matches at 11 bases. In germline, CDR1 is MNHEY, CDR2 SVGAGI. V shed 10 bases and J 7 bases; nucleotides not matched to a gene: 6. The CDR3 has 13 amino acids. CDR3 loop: CATGQGAVNEQFF. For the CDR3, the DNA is TGTGCCACAGGACAGGGGGCTGTTAATGAGCAGTTCTTC.

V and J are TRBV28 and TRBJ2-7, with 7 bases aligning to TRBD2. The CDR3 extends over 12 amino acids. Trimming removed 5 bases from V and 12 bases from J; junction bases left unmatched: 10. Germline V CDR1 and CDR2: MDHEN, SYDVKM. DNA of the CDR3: TGTGCCAGCAGTCTTGGGACGGGAGGCGGGTACTTC. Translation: CASSLGTGGGYF.

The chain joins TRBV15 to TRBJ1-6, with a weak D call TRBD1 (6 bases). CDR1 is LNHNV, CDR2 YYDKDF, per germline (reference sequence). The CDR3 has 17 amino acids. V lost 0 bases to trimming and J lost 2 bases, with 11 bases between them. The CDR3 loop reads CATSREAQGPYNSPLHF. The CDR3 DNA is TGTGCCACCAGCAGAGAAGCACAGGGACCCTATAATTCACCCCTCCACTTT.

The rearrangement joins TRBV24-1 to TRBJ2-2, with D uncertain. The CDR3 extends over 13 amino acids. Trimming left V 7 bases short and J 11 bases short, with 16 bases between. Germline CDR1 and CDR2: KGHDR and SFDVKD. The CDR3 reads CATSRVGGSELFF. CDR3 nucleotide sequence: TGTGCCACCAGCCGCGTAGGCGGCAGCGAGCTGTTTTTT.

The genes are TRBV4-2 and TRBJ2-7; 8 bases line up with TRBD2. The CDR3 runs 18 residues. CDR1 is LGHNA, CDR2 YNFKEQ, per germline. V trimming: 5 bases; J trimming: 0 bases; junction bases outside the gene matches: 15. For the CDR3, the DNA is TGTGCCAGCAGCGGACTCAAGCAACTAGCGGCAAGCTCCTACGAGCAGTACTTC. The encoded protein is CASSGLKQLAASSYEQYF.